The sequence of this T cell receptor beta chain was determined in a study of blood T cell repertoires in COVID-19. Looking at the study overall: T cells, B-cell-depleted T cells, or PBMCs provided the cDNA or gDNA that served as material.

Only in-frame clones appear in the TCRdb table, and some are missing; sequencing was by immunoSEQ multiplex PCR. The sample includes more than 150,000 clones, approximately 94% of them seen just once. Seattle enrolled patients during active infection and tracked them longitudinally. V lost 4 bases and J lost 8, with 6 bases in between. This CDR3 has 12 residues. The origin of this receptor is a man aged 25-45 years with COVID-19, enrolled during active disease. The gene calls are TRBV12-3 or TRBV12-4 and TRBJ1-6; D not resolved. The sequencing sample was made of peripheral blood. The CDR3 region is CASSYEDSPLHF. The CDR3 bases are TGTGCCAGCAGTTATGAGGATTCACCCCTCCACTTT.